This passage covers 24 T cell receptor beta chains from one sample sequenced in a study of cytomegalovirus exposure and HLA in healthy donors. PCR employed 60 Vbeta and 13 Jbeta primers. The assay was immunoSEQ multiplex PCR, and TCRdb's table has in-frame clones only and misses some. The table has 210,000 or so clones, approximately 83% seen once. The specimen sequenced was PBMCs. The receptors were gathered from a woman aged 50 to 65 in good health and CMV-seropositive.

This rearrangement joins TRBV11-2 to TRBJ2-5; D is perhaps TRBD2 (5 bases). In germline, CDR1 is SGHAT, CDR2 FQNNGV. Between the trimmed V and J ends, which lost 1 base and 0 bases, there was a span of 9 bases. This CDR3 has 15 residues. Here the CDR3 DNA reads TGTGCCAGCAGCTTAGGCCCCGGGGACCAAGAGACCCAGTACTTC. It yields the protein CASSLGPGDQETQYF.

This CDR3 is CASSIPRGLLYEQFF. DNA for the CDR3: TGTGCCAGTAGTATTCCCAGGGGCTTGTTATATGAGCAGTTCTTC. V usage is TRBV19 and J usage is TRBJ2-1, with a possible D match to TRBD1 (6 bases). This CDR3 is built from 15 residues. Trimming took 3 bases from V and 8 from J, leaving 17 bases between them. The V gene's germline CDR1 is LNHDA and CDR2 SQIVND (reference sequence).

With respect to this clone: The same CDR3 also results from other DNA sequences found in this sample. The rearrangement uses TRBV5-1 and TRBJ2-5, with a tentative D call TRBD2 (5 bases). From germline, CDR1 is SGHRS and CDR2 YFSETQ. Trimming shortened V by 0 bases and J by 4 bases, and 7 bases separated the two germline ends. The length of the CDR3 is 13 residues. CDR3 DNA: TGCGCCAGCAGCTTGGGGGCGGGAGAGACCCAGTACTTC. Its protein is CASSLGAGETQYF.

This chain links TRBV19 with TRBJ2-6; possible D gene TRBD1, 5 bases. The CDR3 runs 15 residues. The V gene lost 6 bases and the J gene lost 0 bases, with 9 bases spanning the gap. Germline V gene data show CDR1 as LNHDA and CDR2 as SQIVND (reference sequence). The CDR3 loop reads CASSGHPSGANVLTF. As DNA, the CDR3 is TGTGCCAGTAGCGGACACCCCTCTGGGGCCAACGTCCTGACTTTC.

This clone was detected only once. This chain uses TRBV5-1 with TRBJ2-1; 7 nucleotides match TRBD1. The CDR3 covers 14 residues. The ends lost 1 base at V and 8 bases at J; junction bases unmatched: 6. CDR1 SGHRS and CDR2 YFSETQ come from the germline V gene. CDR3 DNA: TGCGCCAGCAGCTTGAGACAGGGAGAGGATGAGCAGTTCTTC. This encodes CASSLRQGEDEQFF.

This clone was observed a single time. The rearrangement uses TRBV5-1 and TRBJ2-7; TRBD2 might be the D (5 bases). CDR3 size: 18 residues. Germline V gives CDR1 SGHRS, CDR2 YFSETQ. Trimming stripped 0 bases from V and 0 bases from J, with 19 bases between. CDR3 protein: CASSLAAPGEGLSYEQYF. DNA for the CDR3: TGCGCCAGCAGCTTGGCTGCCCCAGGAGAGGGCCTCTCCTACGAGCAGTACTTC.

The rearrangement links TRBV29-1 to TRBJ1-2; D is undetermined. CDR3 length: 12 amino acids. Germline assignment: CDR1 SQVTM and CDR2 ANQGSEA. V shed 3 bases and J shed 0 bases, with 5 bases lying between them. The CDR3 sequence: CSVESANYGYTF. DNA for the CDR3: TGCAGCGTTGAGTCAGCTAACTATGGCTACACCTTC.

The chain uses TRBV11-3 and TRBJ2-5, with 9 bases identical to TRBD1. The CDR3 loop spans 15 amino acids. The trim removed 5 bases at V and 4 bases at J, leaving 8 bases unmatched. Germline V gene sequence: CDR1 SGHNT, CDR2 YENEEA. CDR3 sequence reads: CASSEGTGRGETQYF. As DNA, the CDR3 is TGTGCCAGCAGCGAGGGGACAGGGAGGGGAGAGACCCAGTACTTC.

The CDR3 nucleotides read TGTGCCAGCAGCCACCGGACCTGGGGCACTAACTATGGCTACACCTTC. Its translation: CASSHRTWGTNYGYTF. This rearrangement joins TRBV14 to TRBJ1-2, with a weak D call TRBD1 (5 bases). V lost 3 bases and J lost 0, with 14 bases in between. Germline V gene sequence: CDR1 SGHDN, CDR2 FVKESK. CDR3 length: 16 amino acids.

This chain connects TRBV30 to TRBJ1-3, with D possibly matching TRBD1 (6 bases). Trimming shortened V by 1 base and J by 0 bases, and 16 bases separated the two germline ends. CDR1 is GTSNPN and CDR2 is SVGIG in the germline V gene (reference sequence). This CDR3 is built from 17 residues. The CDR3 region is CAWSGTSYRVSGNTIYF. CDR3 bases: TGTGCCTGGAGTGGAACTTCATACAGGGTCTCTGGAAACACCATATATTTT.

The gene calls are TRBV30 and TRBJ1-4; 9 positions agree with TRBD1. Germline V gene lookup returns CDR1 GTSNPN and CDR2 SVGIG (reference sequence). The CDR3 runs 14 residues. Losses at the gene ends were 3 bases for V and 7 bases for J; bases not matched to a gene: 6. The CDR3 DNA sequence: TGTGCCTGGAGGGACAGGGGTTGGAGTGAAAAACTGTTTTTT. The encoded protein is CAWRDRGWSEKLFF.

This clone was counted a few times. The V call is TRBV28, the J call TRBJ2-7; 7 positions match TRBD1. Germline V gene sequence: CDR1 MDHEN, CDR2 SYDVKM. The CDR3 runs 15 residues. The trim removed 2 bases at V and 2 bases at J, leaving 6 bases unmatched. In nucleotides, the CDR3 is TGTGCCAGCAGTTTAAGGGGGACAGAAACCTACGAGCAGTACTTC. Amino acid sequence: CASSLRGTETYEQYF.

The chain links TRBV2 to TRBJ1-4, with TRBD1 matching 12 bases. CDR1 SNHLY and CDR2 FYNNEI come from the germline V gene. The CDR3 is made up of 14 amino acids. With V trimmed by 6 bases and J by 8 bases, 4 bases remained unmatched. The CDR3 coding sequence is TGTGCCAGCAGAGGGACAGGGGGCCTAGAAAAACTGTTTTTT. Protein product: CASRGTGGLEKLFF.

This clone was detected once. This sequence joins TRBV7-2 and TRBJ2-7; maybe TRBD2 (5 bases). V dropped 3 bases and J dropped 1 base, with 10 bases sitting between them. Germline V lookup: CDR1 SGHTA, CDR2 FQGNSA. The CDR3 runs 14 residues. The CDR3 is CASSFDRGSYEQYF. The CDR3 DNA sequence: TGTGCCAGCAGCTTTGATCGGGGATCCTACGAGCAGTACTTC.

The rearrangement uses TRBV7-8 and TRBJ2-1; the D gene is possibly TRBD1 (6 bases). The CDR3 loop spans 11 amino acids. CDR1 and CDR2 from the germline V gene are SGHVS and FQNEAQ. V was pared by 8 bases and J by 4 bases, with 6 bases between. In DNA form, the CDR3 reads TGTGCCAGCGGGACATACAATGAGCAGTTCTTC. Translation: CASGTYNEQFF.

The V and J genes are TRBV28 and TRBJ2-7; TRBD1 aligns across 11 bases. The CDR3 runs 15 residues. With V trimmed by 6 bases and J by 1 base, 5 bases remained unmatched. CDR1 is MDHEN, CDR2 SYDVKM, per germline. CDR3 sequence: CASRSRDRGSYEQYF. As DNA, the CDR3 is TGTGCCAGCAGATCCCGGGACAGGGGGTCCTACGAGCAGTACTTC.

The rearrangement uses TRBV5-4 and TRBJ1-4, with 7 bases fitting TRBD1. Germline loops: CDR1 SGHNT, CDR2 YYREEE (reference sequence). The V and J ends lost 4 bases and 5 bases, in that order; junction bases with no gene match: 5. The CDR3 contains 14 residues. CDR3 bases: TGTGCCAGCAGCCCGGGGACAGAAAATGAAAAACTGTTTTTT. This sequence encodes CASSPGTENEKLFF.

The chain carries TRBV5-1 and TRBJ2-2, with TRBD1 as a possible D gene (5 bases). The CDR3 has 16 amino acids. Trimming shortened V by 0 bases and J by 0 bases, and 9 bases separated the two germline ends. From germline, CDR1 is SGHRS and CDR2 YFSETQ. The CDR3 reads CASSLAREPNTGELFF. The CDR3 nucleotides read TGCGCCAGCAGCTTGGCCAGGGAACCGAACACCGGGGAGCTGTTTTTT.

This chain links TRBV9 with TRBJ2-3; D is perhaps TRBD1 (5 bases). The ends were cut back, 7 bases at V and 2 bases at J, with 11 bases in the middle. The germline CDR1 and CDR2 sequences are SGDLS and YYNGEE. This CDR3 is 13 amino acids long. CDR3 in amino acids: CASSAGYTDTQYF. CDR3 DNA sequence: TGTGCCAGCTCGGCAGGGTACACAGATACGCAGTATTTT.

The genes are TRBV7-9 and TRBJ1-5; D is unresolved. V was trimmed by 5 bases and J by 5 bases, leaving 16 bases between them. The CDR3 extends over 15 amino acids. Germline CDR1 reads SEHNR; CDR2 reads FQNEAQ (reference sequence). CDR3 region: CASSPLGGSDQPQHF. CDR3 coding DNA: TGTGCCAGCAGCCCCCTTGGAGGGTCGGATCAGCCCCAGCATTTT. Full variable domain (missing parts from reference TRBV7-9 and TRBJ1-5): DTGVSQNPRHKITKRGQNVTFRCDPISEHNRLYWYRQTLGQGPEFLTYFQNEAQLEKSRLLSDRFSAERPKGSFSTLEIQRTEQGDSAMYLCASSPLGGSDQPQHFGDGTRLSIL.

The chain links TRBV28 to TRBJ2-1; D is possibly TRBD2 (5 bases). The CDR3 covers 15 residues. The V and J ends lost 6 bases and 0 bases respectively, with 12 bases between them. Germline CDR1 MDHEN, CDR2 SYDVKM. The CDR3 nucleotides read TGTGCCAGCAGACTACTAGACGGCTCCTACAATGAGCAGTTCTTC. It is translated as CASRLLDGSYNEQFF.

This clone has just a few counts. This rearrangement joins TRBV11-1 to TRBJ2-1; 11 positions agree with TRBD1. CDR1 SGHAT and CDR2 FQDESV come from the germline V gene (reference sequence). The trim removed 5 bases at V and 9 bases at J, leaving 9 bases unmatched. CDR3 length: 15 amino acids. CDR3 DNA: TGTGCCAGCAGCATCGGACAGGGGGCGCAGTTTGAGCAGTTCTTC. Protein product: CASSIGQGAQFEQFF.

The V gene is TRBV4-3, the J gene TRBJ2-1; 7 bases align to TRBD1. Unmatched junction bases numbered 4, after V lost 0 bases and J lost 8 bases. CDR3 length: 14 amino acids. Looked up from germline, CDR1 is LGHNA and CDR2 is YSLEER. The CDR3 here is CASSQDYRGDEQFF. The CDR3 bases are TGCGCCAGCAGCCAAGATTACAGGGGCGATGAGCAGTTCTTC.

CDR3 in amino acids: CSWRGPNYGSYNEQFF. DNA for the CDR3: TGCAGCTGGCGGGGACCCAATTACGGATCCTACAATGAGCAGTTCTTC. This sequence joins TRBV29-1 and TRBJ2-1; D possibly corresponds to TRBD2 (6 bases). CDR3 size: 16 residues. Germline V CDR1 and CDR2: SQVTM, ANQGSEA. V dropped 8 bases and J dropped 1 base, with 21 bases sitting between them.